This T cell receptor beta chain is drawn from a study of CD8 T cells in Susac syndrome. Roughly 0.5 to 1 ug RNA was reverse transcribed with random hexamers. Using its own MiXCR run on the immunoSEQ multiplex PCR reads, TCRdb lists one record per CDR3 protein. The sample consists of hundreds of thousands of distinct CDR3 sequences, approximately 85% of them appearing once. Per germline, CDR1 DFQATT and CDR2 SNEGSKA (reference sequence). CDR3 length: 16 residues. V lost 0 bases to trimming and J lost 4 bases; unmatched junction nucleotides: 6. The gene calls are TRBV20-1 and TRBJ2-7; 13 bases map to TRBD2. The sample consisted of CD8+ T cells from PBMCs. This sequence was found in a human donor with multiple sclerosis. CDR3 sequence (DNA): TGCAGTGCTAGAGATACTAGCGGGAGGGCCTCGTACGAGCAGTACTTC. Translating it yields CSARDTSGRASYEQYF.